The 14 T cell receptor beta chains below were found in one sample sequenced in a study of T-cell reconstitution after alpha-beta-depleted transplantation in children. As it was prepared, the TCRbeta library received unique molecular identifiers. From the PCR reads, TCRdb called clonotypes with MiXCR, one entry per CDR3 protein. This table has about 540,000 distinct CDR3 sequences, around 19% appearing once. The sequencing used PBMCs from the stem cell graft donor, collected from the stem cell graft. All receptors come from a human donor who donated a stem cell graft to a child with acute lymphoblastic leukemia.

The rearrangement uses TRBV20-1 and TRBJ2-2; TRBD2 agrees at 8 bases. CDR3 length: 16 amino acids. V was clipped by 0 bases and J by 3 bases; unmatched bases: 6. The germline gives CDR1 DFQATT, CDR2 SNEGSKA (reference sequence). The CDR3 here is CSARDQELADTGELFF. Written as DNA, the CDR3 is TGCAGTGCTAGAGATCAAGAACTAGCGGACACCGGGGAGCTGTTTTTT.

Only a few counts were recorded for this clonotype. Here the CDR3 DNA reads TGCGCCAGCAGTGAGGGAGGTGGTAATGAAAAACTGTTTTTT. This sequence encodes CASSEGGGNEKLFF. V gene TRBV10-2 combines with J gene TRBJ1-4; D uncertain. This CDR3 region has 14 residues. The V gene lost 2 bases and the J gene lost 4 bases, with 8 bases spanning the gap. CDR1 and CDR2 (germline): WSHSY, SAAADI.

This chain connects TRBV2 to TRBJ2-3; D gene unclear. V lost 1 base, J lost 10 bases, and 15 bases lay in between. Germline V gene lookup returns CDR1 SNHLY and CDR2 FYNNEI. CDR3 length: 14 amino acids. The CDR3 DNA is TGTGCCAGCAGTGAAGTGTTCTCCCTTTCGGCGCAGTATTTT. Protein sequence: CASSEVFSLSAQYF.

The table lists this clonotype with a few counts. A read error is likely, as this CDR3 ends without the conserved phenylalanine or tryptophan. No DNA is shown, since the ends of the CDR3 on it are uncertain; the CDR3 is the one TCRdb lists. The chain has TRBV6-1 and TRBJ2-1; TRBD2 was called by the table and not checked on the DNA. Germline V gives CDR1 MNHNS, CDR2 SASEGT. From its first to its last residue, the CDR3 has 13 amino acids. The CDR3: CASSRLAGGPLVI.

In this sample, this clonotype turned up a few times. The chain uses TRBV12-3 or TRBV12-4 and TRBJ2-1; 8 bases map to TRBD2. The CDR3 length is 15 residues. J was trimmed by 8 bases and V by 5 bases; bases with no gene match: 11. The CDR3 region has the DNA TGTGCCAGCAGTGGGCGAGCGGGAGTTTACGATGAGCAGTTCTTC. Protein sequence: CASSGRAGVYDEQFF.

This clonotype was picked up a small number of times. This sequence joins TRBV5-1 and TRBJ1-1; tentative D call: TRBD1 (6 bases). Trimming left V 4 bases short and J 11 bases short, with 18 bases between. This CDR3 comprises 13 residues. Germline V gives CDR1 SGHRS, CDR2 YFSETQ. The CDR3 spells CASSPGDTLTAFF. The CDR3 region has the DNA TGCGCCAGCAGCCCAGGGGATACCCTAACGGCTTTCTTT.

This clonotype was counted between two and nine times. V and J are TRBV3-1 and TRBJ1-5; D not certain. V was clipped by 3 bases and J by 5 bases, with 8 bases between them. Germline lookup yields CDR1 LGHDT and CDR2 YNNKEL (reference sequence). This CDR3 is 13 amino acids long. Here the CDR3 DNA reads TGTGCCAGCAGCCAGGGCAAGCATCAGCCCCAGCATTTT. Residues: CASSQGKHQPQHF.

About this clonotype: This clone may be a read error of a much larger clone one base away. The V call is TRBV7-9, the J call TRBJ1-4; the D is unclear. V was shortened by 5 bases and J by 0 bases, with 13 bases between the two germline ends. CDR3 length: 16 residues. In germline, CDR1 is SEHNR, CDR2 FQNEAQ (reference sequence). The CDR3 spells CASSLWRIATNEKLFF. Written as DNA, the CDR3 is TGTGCCAGCAGCCTTTGGCGGATTGCAACTAATGAAAAACTGTTTTTT.

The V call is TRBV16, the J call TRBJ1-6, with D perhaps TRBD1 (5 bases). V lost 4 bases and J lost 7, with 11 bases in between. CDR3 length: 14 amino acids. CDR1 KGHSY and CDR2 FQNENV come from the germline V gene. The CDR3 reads CASSLGGVNSPLHF. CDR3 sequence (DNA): TGTGCCAGCAGCCTAGGAGGGGTCAATTCACCCCTCCACTTT.

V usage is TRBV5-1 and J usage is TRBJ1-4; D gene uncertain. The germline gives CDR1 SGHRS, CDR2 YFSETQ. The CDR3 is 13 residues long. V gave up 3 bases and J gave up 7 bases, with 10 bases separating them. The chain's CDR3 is CASSSGSLEKLFF. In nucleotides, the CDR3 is TGCGCCAGCAGCTCGGGAAGCCTTGAAAAACTGTTTTTT.

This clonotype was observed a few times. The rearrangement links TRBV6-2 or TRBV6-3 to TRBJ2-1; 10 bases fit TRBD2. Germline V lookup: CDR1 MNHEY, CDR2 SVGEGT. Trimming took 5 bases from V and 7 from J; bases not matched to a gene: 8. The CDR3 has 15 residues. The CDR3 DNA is TGTGCCAGCAGTCGACTAGCGGGCACCGGGAATGAGCAGTTCTTC. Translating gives CASSRLAGTGNEQFF.

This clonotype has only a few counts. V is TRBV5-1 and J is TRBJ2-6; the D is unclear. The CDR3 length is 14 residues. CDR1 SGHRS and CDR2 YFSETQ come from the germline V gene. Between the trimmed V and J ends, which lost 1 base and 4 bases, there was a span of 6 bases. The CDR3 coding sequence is TGCGCCAGCAGCTTGCAACAAGGGGCCAACGTCCTGACTTTC. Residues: CASSLQQGANVLTF.

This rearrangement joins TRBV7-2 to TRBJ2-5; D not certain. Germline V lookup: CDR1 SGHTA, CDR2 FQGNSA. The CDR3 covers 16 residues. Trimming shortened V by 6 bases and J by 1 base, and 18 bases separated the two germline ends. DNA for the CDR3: TGTGCCAGCAGGGAATTCAGAAACTCCCTCCAAGAGACCCAGTACTTC. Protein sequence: CASREFRNSLQETQYF.

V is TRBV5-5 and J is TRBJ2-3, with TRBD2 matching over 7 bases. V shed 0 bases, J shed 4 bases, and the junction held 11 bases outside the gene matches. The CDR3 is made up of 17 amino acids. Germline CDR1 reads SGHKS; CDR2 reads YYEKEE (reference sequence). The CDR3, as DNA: TGTGCCAGCAGCTTGGAAGGGTCCCAGGGAGGGGCAGATACGCAGTATTTT. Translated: CASSLEGSQGGADTQYF.